Detailed here is one TCR beta chain. The antigen is undetermined. The CDR3 is made up of 16 amino acids. Germline CDR1 and CDR2: MNHEY and SVGAGI. Trimming cost V 2 bases and J 2 bases; bases outside gene matches: 4. The data belong to a study of cytomegalovirus exposure and HLA in healthy donors. Overall study findings and caveats: Relative to equally common others, HLA-associated TCR beta chains showed greater clonal expansion in a later analysis. Presence/absence comparisons presumed near-even sequencing depth among donors.

The PCR had 60 Vbeta and 13 Jbeta primers. Libraries were prepared by immunoSEQ multiplex PCR; TCRdb keeps only in-frame clonotypes and omits some of them. In total, the table holds roughly 220,000 clones. The specimen was PBMCs. V is TRBV6-5 and J is TRBJ2-1, with 9 bases fitting TRBD2. The clonotype was recovered from a girl aged 2-10 years in good health and CMV-seropositive. The CDR3 protein is CASSYGLAGTYNEQFF. CDR3 bases: TGTGCCAGCAGTTACGGTCTAGCGGGAACCTACAATGAGCAGTTCTTC.